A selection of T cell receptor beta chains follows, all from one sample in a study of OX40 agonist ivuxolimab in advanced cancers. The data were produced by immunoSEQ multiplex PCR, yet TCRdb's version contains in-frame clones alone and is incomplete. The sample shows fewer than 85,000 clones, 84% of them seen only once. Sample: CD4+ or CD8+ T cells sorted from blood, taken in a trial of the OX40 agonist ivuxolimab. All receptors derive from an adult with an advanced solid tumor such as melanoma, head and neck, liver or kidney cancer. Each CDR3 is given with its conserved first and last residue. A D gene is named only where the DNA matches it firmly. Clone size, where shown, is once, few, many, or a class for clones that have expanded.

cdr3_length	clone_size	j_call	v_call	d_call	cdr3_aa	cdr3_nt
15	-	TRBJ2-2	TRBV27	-	CASSLEGQDTGELFF	TGTGCCAGCAGTTTAGAGGGGCAGGACACCGGGGAGCTGTTTTTT
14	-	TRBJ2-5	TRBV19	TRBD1	CASSTGTGGETQYF	TGTGCCAGTAGTACCGGGACAGGGGGCGAGACCCAGTACTTC
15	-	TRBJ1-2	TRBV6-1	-	CASSEGLPPNYGYTF	TGTGCCAGCAGTGAGGGACTTCCTCCTAACTATGGCTACACCTTC
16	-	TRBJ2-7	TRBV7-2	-	CASSLGGGQAAYEQYF	TGTGCCAGCAGCTTGGGGGGCGGACAGGCAGCCTACGAGCAGTACTTC
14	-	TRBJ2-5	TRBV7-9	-	CASSWGQGRETQYF	TGTGCCAGCAGCTGGGGGCAGGGGAGGGAGACCCAGTACTTC
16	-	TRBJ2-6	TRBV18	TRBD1	CASSPSGQPGANVLTF	TGTGCCAGCTCACCATCGGGACAGCCTGGGGCCAACGTCCTGACTTTC
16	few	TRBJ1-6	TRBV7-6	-	CASSLMGSGVNSPLHF	TGTGCCAGCAGCTTAATGGGGAGTGGGGTTAATTCACCCCTCCACTTT
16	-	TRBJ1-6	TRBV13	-	CASRRRWQGLASPLHF	TGTGCCAGCAGGAGAAGGTGGCAGGGTCTGGCTTCACCCCTCCACTTT
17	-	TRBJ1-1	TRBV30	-	CACQSVGPPRVDTEAFF	TGTGCCTGCCAGAGCGTGGGGCCCCCCAGAGTGGACACTGAAGCTTTCTTT
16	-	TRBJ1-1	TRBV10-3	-	CAISESEGLGNTEAFF	TGTGCCATCAGTGAGTCTGAGGGACTAGGGAACACTGAAGCTTTCTTT
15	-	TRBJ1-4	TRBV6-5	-	CASQRAGAGNEKLFF	TGTGCCAGCCAACGAGCGGGGGCTGGGAATGAAAAACTGTTTTTT
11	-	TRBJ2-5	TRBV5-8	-	CASSLPPGQYF	TGTGCCAGCAGCCTCCCCCCTGGCCAGTACTTC
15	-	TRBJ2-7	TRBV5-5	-	CASSPYGTLRYEQYF	TGTGCCAGCAGCCCATACGGGACCCTACGGTACGAGCAGTACTTC
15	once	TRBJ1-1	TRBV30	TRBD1	CAWSVQRTGRTEAFF	TGTGCCTGGAGTGTACAACGGACAGGGCGCACTGAAGCTTTCTTT
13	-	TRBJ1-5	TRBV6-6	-	CASSRGPAQPQHF	TGTGCCAGCAGTCGCGGGCCGGCTCAGCCCCAGCATTTT
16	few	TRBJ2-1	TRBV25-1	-	CASSDHRRAGTNEQFF	TGTGCCAGCAGTGACCACCGACGGGCAGGGACCAATGAGCAGTTCTTC
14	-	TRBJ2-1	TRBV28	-	CASSEAVSYNEQFF	TGTGCCAGCAGTGAAGCGGTCTCCTACAATGAGCAGTTCTTC
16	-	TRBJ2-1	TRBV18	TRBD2	CASSRTSLSSYNEQFF	TGTGCCAGCTCACGGACTAGCTTGAGCTCCTACAATGAGCAGTTCTTC
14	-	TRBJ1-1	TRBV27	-	CASRSADKNTEAFF	TGTGCCAGCAGATCCGCGGACAAGAACACTGAAGCTTTCTTT
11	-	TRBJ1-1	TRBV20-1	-	CSGRGRTEAFF	TGCAGTGGGAGAGGGAGGACTGAAGCTTTCTTT
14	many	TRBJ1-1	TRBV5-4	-	CASSLARANTEAFF	TGTGCCAGCAGCTTGGCGAGGGCGAACACTGAAGCTTTCTTT
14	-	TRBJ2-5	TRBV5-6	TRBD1	CASSYGQVHETQYF	TGTGCCAGCAGCTACGGACAGGTCCACGAGACCCAGTACTTC
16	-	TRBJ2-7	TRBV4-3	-	CASSQEARTGTYEQYF	TGCGCCAGCAGCCAAGAGGCTAGGACTGGGACCTACGAGCAGTACTTC
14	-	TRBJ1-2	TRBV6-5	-	CASLRPGANYGYTF	TGTGCCAGCCTCCGACCCGGGGCTAACTATGGCTACACCTTC
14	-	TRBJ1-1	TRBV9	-	CASSVLGQGTEAFF	TGTGCCAGCAGCGTACTTGGGCAGGGTACTGAAGCTTTCTTT
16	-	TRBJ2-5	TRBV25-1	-	CASSGLRGVIQETQYF	TGTGCCAGCAGTGGCCTCAGGGGGGTGATCCAAGAGACCCAGTACTTC
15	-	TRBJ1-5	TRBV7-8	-	CASSSQDSSNQPQHF	TGTGCCAGCAGCTCCCAGGACAGTAGCAATCAGCCCCAGCATTTT
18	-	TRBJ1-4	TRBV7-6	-	CASSSSPRPGPGPEKLFF	TGTGCCAGCAGCTCTAGTCCGCGACCGGGACCTGGGCCGGAAAAACTGTTTTTT
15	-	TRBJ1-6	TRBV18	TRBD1	CASSPGQVDNSPLHF	TGTGCCAGCTCACCAGGACAGGTTGATAATTCACCCCTCCACTTT
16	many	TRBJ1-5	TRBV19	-	CASSIAHIISNQPQHF	TGTGCCAGTAGTATAGCGCATATTATTAGCAATCAGCCCCAGCATTTT
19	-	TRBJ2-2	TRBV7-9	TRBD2	CASSPGTSGPTAGRGELFF	TGTGCCAGCAGCCCCGGGACTAGCGGACCCACGGCGGGCCGCGGGGAGCTGTTTTTT
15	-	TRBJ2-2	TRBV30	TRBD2	CAWSRGNGRTGELFF	TGTGCCTGGAGTCGGGGGAACGGGAGGACCGGGGAGCTGTTTTTT
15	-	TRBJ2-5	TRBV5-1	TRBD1	CASSLLPGQRETQYF	TGCGCCAGCAGCTTACTACCGGGACAGAGAGAGACCCAGTACTTC
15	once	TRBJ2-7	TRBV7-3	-	CASSLRREGVYEQYF	TGTGCCAGCAGCTTAAGGCGGGAAGGGGTCTACGAGCAGTACTTC
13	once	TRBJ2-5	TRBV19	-	CASSTGYQETQYF	TGTGCCAGTAGTACAGGGTACCAAGAGACCCAGTACTTC
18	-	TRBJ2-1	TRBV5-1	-	CASSLARLGQSFYNEQFF	TGCGCCAGCAGCTTGGCCCGATTGGGCCAGTCTTTTTACAATGAGCAGTTCTTC
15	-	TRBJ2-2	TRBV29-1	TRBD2	CSVSRTSGLTGELFF	TGCAGCGTCAGCAGGACTAGCGGGTTGACCGGGGAGCTGTTTTTT
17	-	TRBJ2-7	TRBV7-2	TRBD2	CASSLMGSGSKNYEQYF	TGTGCCAGCAGCCTCATGGGTAGCGGGAGCAAAAACTACGAGCAGTACTTC